The 22 T cell receptor beta chains given below trace back to one sample, sequenced in a study of shared clonotypes between healthy human individuals. Method: immunoSEQ multiplex PCR; TCRdb's copy keeps in-frame clones and lacks some. The profile shows a few million clones, 85% to 95% of them singletons. The specimen sequenced was naive CD4+ T cells from PBMCs. The subset here: CD45RA+ positively selected. Receptors were obtained from a young man in good health. Some clones in this sample may be carry-over from other donors' samples.

J is TRBJ2-1 and V is TRBV5-1; TRBD2 is a possible D gene (5 bases). This CDR3 spans 14 amino acids. Germline V gives CDR1 SGHRS, CDR2 YFSETQ. The ends were cut back, 3 bases at V and 9 bases at J, with 16 bases in the middle. The CDR3 region has the DNA TGCGCCAGCAGCTCCGGGGAATATGTGGGTGAGCAGTTCTTC. Translation gives CASSSGEYVGEQFF.

For this clone: Other DNA sequences in this sample translate to the same CDR3. This chain connects TRBV5-1 to TRBJ1-1; D is possibly TRBD1 (5 bases). Trimming stripped 0 bases from V and 6 bases from J, with 6 bases between. The CDR3 covers 12 residues. Germline V CDR1 and CDR2: SGHRS, YFSETQ. The CDR3 DNA follows: TGCGCCAGCAGCTTGGAGGGGCCTGAAGCTTTCTTT. Translation: CASSLEGPEAFF.

This clone was counted a single time. The chain combines TRBV28 with TRBJ1-1; 8 bases are shared with TRBD1. Germline CDR1 is MDHEN and CDR2 is SYDVKM. CDR3 size: 15 residues. The junction had 6 bases not matched to a gene; V was cut back by 5 bases and J by 1 base. The CDR3 here is CASSQQGGWNTEAFF. CDR3 nucleotides: TGTGCCAGCAGTCAACAGGGGGGGTGGAACACTGAAGCTTTCTTT.

The table lists this clone with a count of one. V gene TRBV19 combines with J gene TRBJ2-2; 14 nucleotides agree with TRBD2. From germline, CDR1 is LNHDA and CDR2 SQIVND (reference sequence). There are 17 residues in the CDR3. V lost 4 bases to trimming and J lost 6 bases; unmatched junction nucleotides: 7. CDR3 in amino acids: CASSTTGLAGGSGELFF. CDR3 in DNA: TGTGCCAGTAGTACCACAGGACTAGCGGGAGGATCCGGGGAGCTGTTTTTT.

The CDR3 DNA is TGTGCCTGGAGGACTAGCGGGAGCCGAGATACGCAGTATTTT. Its translation is CAWRTSGSRDTQYF. The chain joins TRBV30 to TRBJ2-3; 12 bases line up with TRBD2. Germline V gene data show CDR1 as GTSNPN and CDR2 as SVGIG (reference sequence). J was trimmed by 5 bases and V by 3 bases; bases with no gene match: 3. CDR3 length: 14 amino acids. Looking up the rest from reference TRBV30 and TRBJ2-3 gives the full variable domain: SQTIHQWPATLVQPVGSPLSLECTVEGTSNPNLYWYRQAAGRGLQLLFYSVGIGQISSEVPQNLSASRPQDRQFILSSKKLLLSDSGFYLCAWRTSGSRDTQYFGPGTRLTVL.

This clone is a singleton in its sample. The genes are TRBV27 and TRBJ2-3, with D maybe TRBD2 (5 bases). The germline gives CDR1 MNHEY, CDR2 SMNVEV (reference sequence). The V end lost 6 bases, the J end lost 5 bases, and 12 bases lay between the germline ends. This CDR3 has 13 residues. CDR3 region: CASSTLRGDTQYF. Written as DNA, the CDR3 is TGTGCCAGCAGCACCCTACGGGGAGATACGCAGTATTTT.

As regards this clone: Other DNA sequences within the sample encode an identical CDR3. The chain is built from TRBV18 and TRBJ1-2; D is unresolved. The CDR3 has 13 residues. CDR1 and CDR2 from the germline V gene are KGHSH and LQKENI. V was pared by 2 bases and J by 1 base, with 5 bases between. CDR3 nucleotide sequence: TGTGCCAGCTCACCAGAGGGTAACTATGGCTACACCTTC. Encoded protein: CASSPEGNYGYTF.

The chain joins TRBV7-9 to TRBJ2-1; D might be TRBD2 (5 bases). CDR3 length: 12 residues. The germline CDR1 and CDR2 sequences are SEHNR and FQNEAQ (reference sequence). V gave up 2 bases and J gave up 8 bases, with 7 bases separating them. CDR3: CASSLLRDEQFF. CDR3 nucleotide sequence: TGTGCCAGCAGCTTATTGAGGGATGAGCAGTTCTTC.

The V gene is TRBV7-2, the J gene TRBJ1-2, with 7 bases matching TRBD1. Germline values: CDR1 SGHTA, CDR2 FQGNSA. This CDR3 is 15 amino acids long. V was clipped by 3 bases and J by 2 bases; unmatched bases: 6. Here the CDR3 reads CASSFDRVGNYGYTF. The DNA for the CDR3 is TGTGCCAGCAGCTTTGACAGGGTAGGGAACTATGGCTACACCTTC. Based on the CDR3 plus reference TRBV7-2 and TRBJ1-2, the full variable domain is GAGVSQSPSNKVTEKGKDVELRCDPISGHTALYWYRQSLGQGLEFLIYFQGNSAPDKSGLPSDRFSAERTGGSVSTLTIQRTQQEDSAVYLCASSFDRVGNYGYTFGSGTRLTVV.

The chain carries TRBV5-1 and TRBJ1-1, with D possibly TRBD1 on 5 matching bases. Deletions cut 4 bases from V and 4 bases from J, with 14 bases between. The CDR3 contains 14 residues. Germline values: CDR1 SGHRS, CDR2 YFSETQ. Here the CDR3 DNA reads TGCGCCAGCAGCACCCAGGGCACTGGCACTGAAGCTTTCTTT. Translating it yields CASSTQGTGTEAFF. Variable domain in full (rest from reference TRBV5-1 and TRBJ1-1): KAGVTQTPRYLIKTRGQQVTLSCSPISGHRSVSWYQQTPGQGLQFLFEYFSETQRNKGNFPGRFSGRQFSNSRSEMNVSTLELGDSALYLCASSTQGTGTEAFFGQGTRLTVV.

The chain is built from TRBV7-8 and TRBJ1-1, with D possibly TRBD1 on 5 matching bases. Between the trimmed V and J ends, which lost 4 bases and 6 bases, there was a span of 24 bases. The CDR3 consists of 17 residues. The germline V gene has CDR1 SGHVS and CDR2 FQNEAQ. In DNA, the CDR3 is TGTGCCAGCAGCTCCATGGGGCGCCTCTCGGGGGGATCTGAAGCTTTCTTT. It translates to CASSSMGRLSGGSEAFF.

The chain carries TRBV27 and TRBJ2-3; no clear D. Trimming stripped 2 bases from V and 4 bases from J, with 4 bases between. This CDR3 has 12 amino acids. The germline CDR1 and CDR2 sequences are MNHEY and SMNVEV (reference sequence). The CDR3: CASSLNPDTQYF. The DNA of the CDR3 is TGTGCCAGCAGTTTAAACCCAGATACGCAGTATTTT.

The chain employs TRBV28 and TRBJ1-2; 7 nucleotides line up with TRBD1. The CDR3 spans 15 residues. The J segment lost 1 base and the V segment lost 5 bases, leaving 7 bases of the junction unmatched. Germline CDR1 reads MDHEN; CDR2 reads SYDVKM. CDR3 sequence: CASSAQTGINYGYTF. The CDR3 DNA sequence: TGTGCCAGCAGTGCCCAGACAGGGATTAACTATGGCTACACCTTC.

The V gene is TRBV29-1, the J gene TRBJ2-1, with D possibly matching TRBD2 (5 bases). CDR3 length equals 15 residues. Germline loops: CDR1 SQVTM, CDR2 ANQGSEA. V gave up 6 bases and J gave up 9 bases, with 24 bases separating them. The CDR3 protein is CSVDASIAPSREQFF. CDR3 nucleotides: TGCAGCGTAGACGCCAGCATAGCGCCCTCCCGTGAGCAGTTCTTC.

V is TRBV5-1 and J is TRBJ2-1; D call uncertain. The CDR3 covers 15 residues. Germline values: CDR1 SGHRS, CDR2 YFSETQ. Between the trimmed V and J ends, which lost 2 bases and 12 bases, there was a span of 21 bases. CDR3 in amino acids: CASSFDEILKFGQFF. CDR3 DNA sequence: TGCGCCAGCAGCTTTGACGAGATTTTGAAGTTCGGGCAGTTCTTC.

This clone was observed a handful of times. The V gene is TRBV6-4, the J gene TRBJ1-1; no clear D. The ends were cut back, 0 bases at V and 4 bases at J, with 6 bases in the middle. This CDR3 spans 13 amino acids. Germline V gives CDR1 MRHNA, CDR2 SNTAGT. This chain's CDR3 is CASSDSYGTEAFF. The CDR3 DNA follows: TGTGCCAGCAGTGACTCGTACGGCACTGAAGCTTTCTTT.

The J gene is TRBJ1-2, the V gene TRBV14, with D hard to call. Per the germline V gene, CDR1 is SGHDN and CDR2 is FVKESK. V dropped 5 bases and J dropped 3 bases, with 7 bases sitting between them. The CDR3 totals 12 residues. CDR3 nucleotide sequence: TGTGCCAGCAGCGCTGGGGACTATGGCTACACCTTC. Translating gives CASSAGDYGYTF.

The gene calls are TRBV2 and TRBJ2-5; 8 bases are a match to TRBD2. This CDR3 contains 15 residues. With 1 base clipped from V and 5 bases from J, the junction kept 6 bases outside the gene matches. CDR1 SNHLY and CDR2 FYNNEI come from the germline V gene. CDR3 amino acids: CASSEGGGRAETQYF. The CDR3 region has the DNA TGTGCCAGCAGTGAAGGCGGGGGGCGGGCGGAGACCCAGTACTTC.

The rearrangement uses TRBV6-5 and TRBJ2-5, with 9 positions matching TRBD2. Germline V gene data show CDR1 as MNHEY and CDR2 as SVGAGI. The CDR3 is 15 residues long. Trimming at V came to 5 bases and at J to 1 base, leaving 5 bases not matched to a gene. The CDR3 reads CASSPGLAIQETQYF. CDR3 DNA: TGTGCCAGCAGTCCAGGACTAGCGATCCAAGAGACCCAGTACTTC.

The rearrangement links TRBV5-1 to TRBJ2-5, with D possibly matching TRBD1 (5 bases). The J call is uncertain, as TRBJ2-7 better fits the DNA end. This CDR3 region has 13 residues. The germline gives CDR1 SGHRS, CDR2 YFSETQ. In DNA, the CDR3 is TGCGCCAGCAGCTTGCAGGGTACCTACGAGCAGTACTTC. Residues: CASSLQGTYEQYF.

The chain couples TRBV6-1 to TRBJ1-2; D unclear. The CDR3 length is 14 residues. V was shortened by 10 bases and J by 7 bases, with 22 bases between the two germline ends. Germline V gives CDR1 MNHNS, CDR2 SASEGT. The CDR3 is CATPAGSPAIGYTF. In nucleotides, the CDR3 is TGTGCCACACCCGCGGGATCCCCTGCTATTGGCTACACCTTC.

The chain employs TRBV10-1 and TRBJ2-7; the D is unclear. CDR1 and CDR2 from the germline V gene are WNHNN and SYGVQD (reference sequence). The CDR3 has 12 amino acids. Trimming stripped 4 bases from V and 7 bases from J, with 11 bases between. The CDR3 sequence: CASSGYTGEQYF. CDR3 bases: TGCGCCAGCAGTGGTTACACCGGAGAGCAGTACTTC.